The T cell receptor (beta chain) under discussion was sequenced for a study of blood T cell repertoires in COVID-19. Turning to the study itself: Italy, Spain and the United States were the sources of the convalescent and acute COVID-19 samples. The analysed material was cDNA or gDNA that came from T cells, B-cell-depleted T cells, or PBMCs.

Here immunoSEQ multiplex PCR was the method, and the copy in TCRdb shows in-frame clones only, minus some. This sample has some 94,000 clones; about 70% occur once, and the top ten carry 20% to 25%. Trimming left V 5 bases short and J 2 bases short, with 9 bases between. The CDR3 loop spans 13 amino acids. The V gene's germline CDR1 is MDHEN and CDR2 SYDVKM. The clonotype originates from a woman aged 55-75 years in a cohort sampled during active or convalescent COVID-19. Sequencing used peripheral blood. The J gene is TRBJ1-2, the V gene TRBV28; no clear D. The CDR3 is CASSPARNYGYTF. The CDR3 DNA reads TGTGCCAGCAGTCCGGCGAGGAACTATGGCTACACCTTC.